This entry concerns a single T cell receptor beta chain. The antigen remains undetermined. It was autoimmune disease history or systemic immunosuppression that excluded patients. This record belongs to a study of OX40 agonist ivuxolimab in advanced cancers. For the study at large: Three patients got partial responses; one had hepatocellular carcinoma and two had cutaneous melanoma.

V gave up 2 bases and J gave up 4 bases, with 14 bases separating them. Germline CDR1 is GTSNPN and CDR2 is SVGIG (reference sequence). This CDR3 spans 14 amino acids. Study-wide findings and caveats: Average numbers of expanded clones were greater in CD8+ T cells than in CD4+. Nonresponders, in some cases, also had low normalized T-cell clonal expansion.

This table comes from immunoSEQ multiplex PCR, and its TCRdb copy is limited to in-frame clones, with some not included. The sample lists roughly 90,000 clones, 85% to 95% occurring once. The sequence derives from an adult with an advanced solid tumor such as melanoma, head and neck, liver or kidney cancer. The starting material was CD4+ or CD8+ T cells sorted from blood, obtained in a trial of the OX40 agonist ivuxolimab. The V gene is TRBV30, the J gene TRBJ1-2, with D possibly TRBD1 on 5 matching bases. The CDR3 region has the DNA TGTGCCTGGAGTCCCTTGGGGGTAGGCTATGGCTACACCTTC. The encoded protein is CAWSPLGVGYGYTF. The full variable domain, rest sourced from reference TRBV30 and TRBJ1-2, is SQTIHQWPATLVQPVGSPLSLECTVEGTSNPNLYWYRQAAGRGLQLLFYSVGIGQISSEVPQNLSASRPQDRQFILSSKKLLLSDSGFYLCAWSPLGVGYGYTFGSGTRLTVV.